This T cell receptor beta chain was sequenced in a study of cytomegalovirus exposure and HLA in healthy donors. This clone was seen a handful of times. The length of the CDR3 is 14 residues. V dropped 7 bases and J dropped 5 bases, with 17 bases sitting between them. Germline CDR1 reads MDHEN; CDR2 reads SYDVKM. Primers included in the PCR were 60 Vbeta and 13 Jbeta primers. This table comes from immunoSEQ multiplex PCR, and its TCRdb copy is limited to in-frame clones, with some not included. The table shows 150,000 to 180,000 clones, with around 81% occurring only once. This chain connects TRBV28 to TRBJ1-1; TRBD1 might be the D (5 bases). Specimen: PBMCs. The receptor comes from a woman aged 40 to 50 in good health and CMV-seropositive. The CDR3 reads CASNLQGLRTEAFF. Here the CDR3 DNA reads TGTGCCAGCAACCTGCAGGGACTTAGGACTGAAGCTTTCTTT.